What follows are 5 T cell receptor beta chains derived from one specimen sequenced in a study of T cells in Graves' hyperthyroidism and ophthalmopathy. RNA transcripts were the template for amplifying TCR beta CDR3 regions. The HTBI primer set drove a first-round RT-PCR of the TCR CDR3. From the multiplex PCR reads, TCRdb called clonotypes with MiXCR, one entry per CDR3 protein. The sample carries 300,000 to 400,000 distinct CDR3 sequences, roughly a fifth recorded once. Material for sequencing was blood. These receptors were collected from a woman between 45 and 60 years old with Graves' hyperthyroidism.

This clonotype was detected a few times. V is TRBV10-3 and J is TRBJ2-1; 9 bases match TRBD2. V was clipped by 6 bases and J by 3 bases; unmatched bases: 3. The CDR3 spans 14 residues. Germline CDR1 and CDR2: ENHRY and SYGVKD. CDR3 bases: TGTGCCATCAGGACTAGCGGAGTCTACAATGAGCAGTTCTTC. Protein: CAIRTSGVYNEQFF.

In its sample, this clonotype was seen once. The CDR3 region is CASSLRGSGTSGGSYEQYF. CDR3 DNA: TGTGCCAGCAGCTTAAGGGGGTCCGGGACTAGCGGGGGCTCCTACGAGCAGTACTTC. This sequence joins TRBV7-9 and TRBJ2-7; 14 positions match TRBD2. CDR3 length: 19 amino acids. The germline CDR1 and CDR2 sequences are SEHNR and FQNEAQ (reference sequence). J lost 0 bases, V lost 2 bases, and 9 bases had no gene match.

This clonotype appeared once. V gene TRBV20-1 combines with J gene TRBJ1-2; 7 bases match TRBD1. Germline loops: CDR1 DFQATT, CDR2 SNEGSKA (reference sequence). This CDR3 comprises 15 residues. The trim removed 0 bases at V and 5 bases at J, leaving 9 bases unmatched. This CDR3 is CSARDAAGGNYGYTF. The CDR3 nucleotides read TGCAGTGCTAGAGACGCGGCAGGGGGTAATTATGGCTACACCTTC.

This clonotype was observed many times. J is TRBJ1-5 and V is TRBV28; D may be TRBD1 (5 bases). V was cut by 5 bases and J by 7 bases, with 18 bases left in between. This CDR3 contains 15 residues. CDR1 is MDHEN and CDR2 is SYDVKM in the germline V gene. This CDR3 is CASSPPGGRGQPQHF. The CDR3 nucleotides read TGTGCCAGCAGTCCTCCGGGGGGGAGAGGGCAGCCCCAGCATTTT.

This clonotype has ten or more counts. This rearrangement joins TRBV28 to TRBJ1-5; D ambiguous. The germline V and J ends were trimmed by 8 bases and 0 bases, with 14 bases remaining between them. Germline assignment: CDR1 MDHEN and CDR2 SYDVKM. This CDR3 comprises 15 residues. The CDR3 DNA reads TGTGCCAGCCTTAAGGGTGATCATAGCAATCAGCCCCAGCATTTT. This encodes CASLKGDHSNQPQHF. Combining the CDR3 with reference TRBV28 and TRBJ1-5 gives the whole variable domain DVKVTQSSRYLVKRTGEKVFLECVQDMDHENMFWYRQDPGLGLRLIYFSYDVKMKEKGDIPEGYSVSREKKERFSLILESASTNQTSMYLCASLKGDHSNQPQHFGDGTRLSIL.